Below, 31 T cell receptor beta chains from the same sample are listed, as sequenced in a study of patients and donors after allogeneic stem cell transplantation. TCRdb independently ran MiXCR on the RT-PCR reads; one entry per CDR3 protein. The sample shows some 960,000 distinct CDR3 sequences, approximately 18% of them seen only once. The sequenced sample was blood, either unsorted or a sorted T cell fraction (not recorded which). The source of these receptors is a human donor who was either an allogeneic HSCT recipient or a stem cell or donor lymphocyte infusion donor (not recorded which). It is not recorded whose cells these are; they may come from a transplant donor.

This chain joins TRBV7-2 and TRBJ1-1; D is perhaps TRBD1 (5 bases). Per germline, CDR1 SGHTA and CDR2 FQGNSA. The V gene lost 0 bases and the J gene lost 3 bases, with 17 bases spanning the gap. This CDR3 is built from 17 residues. CDR3 in amino acids: CASSLALPTARDTEAFF. In DNA form, the CDR3 reads TGTGCCAGCAGCTTAGCCCTACCGACAGCGAGGGACACTGAAGCTTTCTTT.

The V and J genes are TRBV14 and TRBJ2-1; D not resolved. The germline gives CDR1 SGHDN, CDR2 FVKESK. Trimming took 3 bases from V and 6 from J, leaving 9 bases between them. This CDR3 region has 13 residues. CDR3 DNA: TGTGCCAGCAGCCAGAAGGAGTTCAATGAGCAGTTCTTC. It is translated as CASSQKEFNEQFF. The complete variable domain, with remaining parts taken from reference TRBV14 and TRBJ2-1, reads EAGVTQFPSHSVIEKGQTVTLRCDPISGHDNLYWYRRVMGKEIKFLLHFVKESKQDESGMPNNRFLAERTGGTYSTLKVQPAELEDSGVYFCASSQKEFNEQFFGPGTRLTVL.

The chain uses TRBV20-1 and TRBJ2-6; D ambiguous. Germline values: CDR1 DFQATT, CDR2 SNEGSKA (reference sequence). The V gene lost 1 base and the J gene lost 0 bases, with 7 bases spanning the gap. This CDR3 has 15 amino acids. The CDR3 is CSARADTSGANVLTF. As DNA, the CDR3 is TGCAGTGCTAGAGCCGACACCTCTGGGGCCAACGTCCTGACTTTC.

The J gene is TRBJ2-1, the V gene TRBV27, with D hard to call. CDR1 is MNHEY, CDR2 SMNVEV, per germline (reference sequence). Between the trimmed V and J ends, which lost 3 bases and 10 bases, there was a span of 7 bases. This CDR3 contains 11 residues. The CDR3 here is CASSFGVEQFF. The CDR3 nucleotides read TGTGCCAGCAGTTTTGGGGTGGAGCAGTTCTTC.

This clonotype was detected a few times. The J gene is TRBJ2-7, the V gene TRBV11-2; D not certain. The CDR3 spans 13 residues. CDR1 SGHAT and CDR2 FQNNGV come from the germline V gene. The V and J ends lost 4 bases and 5 bases respectively, with 12 bases between them. The CDR3 protein is CASSWRGRDEQYF. The CDR3, as DNA: TGTGCCAGCAGCTGGAGAGGTAGGGACGAGCAGTACTTC.

This clonotype has more than one count but fewer than ten. The J gene is TRBJ1-3, the V gene TRBV20-1; a possible D gene is TRBD1 (5 bases). Germline V CDR1 and CDR2: DFQATT, SNEGSKA (reference sequence). Trimming took 7 bases from V and 3 from J, leaving 13 bases between them. This CDR3 is built from 13 residues. Here the CDR3 DNA reads TGCAGTGGTTCAGGGAATCTTGGAAACACCATATATTTT. Its translation is CSGSGNLGNTIYF.

The chain employs TRBV29-1 and TRBJ1-4; TRBD1 aligns across 7 bases. The germline gives CDR1 SQVTM, CDR2 ANQGSEA. With V trimmed by 2 bases and J by 10 bases, 10 bases remained unmatched. CDR3 size: 14 residues. In DNA form, the CDR3 reads TGCAGCGTTGAACCCACAGGGGACGGGCGAAAACTGTTTTTT. The encoded protein is CSVEPTGDGRKLFF.

This clonotype was counted between two and nine times. This sequence joins TRBV12-3 or TRBV12-4 and TRBJ2-7; the D gene could be TRBD1 or TRBD2 (6 bases each). Trimming took off 4 bases at V and 6 bases at J, with 16 bases between the two ends. This CDR3 is 14 amino acids long. CDR3 loop: CASSSGGWVFEQYF. For the CDR3, the DNA is TGTGCCAGCAGTTCCGGGGGCTGGGTCTTCGAGCAGTACTTC.

This clonotype was recorded many times. The chain joins TRBV5-1 to TRBJ2-7, with D tentatively TRBD1 or TRBD2 (5 bases each). V was clipped by 0 bases and J by 0 bases, with 7 bases between them. Per the germline V gene, CDR1 is SGHRS and CDR2 is YFSETQ. This CDR3 comprises 14 residues. Written as DNA, the CDR3 is TGCGCCAGCAGCTTGGGGGGGAACTCCTACGAGCAGTACTTC. Translated, it gives CASSLGGNSYEQYF.

This chain joins TRBV6-2 or TRBV6-3 and TRBJ1-1; D is undetermined. The V and J ends lost 8 bases and 4 bases respectively, with 14 bases between them. The V gene's germline CDR1 is MNHEY and CDR2 SVGEGT. The CDR3 is made up of 13 amino acids. The CDR3 reads CASGWVEVTEAFF. CDR3 nucleotides: TGTGCCAGCGGTTGGGTGGAGGTCACTGAAGCTTTCTTT.

The V call is TRBV20-1, the J call TRBJ2-7, with TRBD2 as a possible D gene (5 bases). Per the germline V gene, CDR1 is DFQATT and CDR2 is SNEGSKA (reference sequence). The CDR3 is 13 amino acids. V dropped 3 bases and J dropped 7 bases, with 16 bases sitting between them. The CDR3 DNA reads TGCAGTGCTAGCTATCCCTCGCGACTAGAGCAGTACTTC. The encoded protein is CSASYPSRLEQYF.

This clonotype was counted a few times. The chain links TRBV11-1 to TRBJ2-1, with D possibly matching TRBD2 (7 bases). The CDR3 is made up of 15 amino acids. V lost 1 base and J 7 bases, leaving 14 bases between the germline ends. Germline V gene sequence: CDR1 SGHAT, CDR2 FQDESV (reference sequence). The chain's CDR3 is CASSLGTRDRNEQFF. For the CDR3, the DNA is TGTGCCAGCAGCTTAGGGACTAGAGACAGGAATGAGCAGTTCTTC.

This clonotype was observed a handful of times. The chain employs TRBV11-2 and TRBJ2-5, with D maybe TRBD2 (6 bases). Germline assignment: CDR1 SGHAT and CDR2 FQNNGV. V lost 3 bases and J lost 5, with 19 bases in between. CDR3 length: 16 amino acids. CDR3 in DNA: TGTGCCAGCAGCTTTTTGGGGGTCGGGGGAGAGGAGACCCAGTACTTC. Amino acid sequence: CASSFLGVGGEETQYF.

This clonotype was detected a few times. The rearrangement links TRBV20-1 to TRBJ1-4, with 7 bases that match TRBD1. The CDR3 length is 15 residues. The trim removed 5 bases at V and 5 bases at J, leaving 11 bases unmatched. Germline V gene lookup returns CDR1 DFQATT and CDR2 SNEGSKA (reference sequence). In nucleotides, the CDR3 is TGCAGTGCTTTTAATGCGGGACAGAGAAATGAAAAACTGTTTTTT. Translating it yields CSAFNAGQRNEKLFF.

The sample holds many counts of this clonotype. The rearrangement links TRBV12-3 or TRBV12-4 to TRBJ2-7, with D unresolved. The V gene lost 1 base and the J gene lost 0 bases, with 7 bases spanning the gap. The CDR3 totals 14 residues. The CDR3 sequence is CASSLGESSYEQYF. The DNA of the CDR3 is TGTGCCAGCAGTTTAGGGGAAAGCTCCTACGAGCAGTACTTC.

This clonotype appeared a few times. The rearrangement links TRBV12-3 or TRBV12-4 to TRBJ1-1, with 8 bases that match TRBD1. The CDR3 spans 17 residues. V shed 1 base and J 1 base; nucleotides not matched to a gene: 8. In DNA form, the CDR3 reads TGTGCCAGCAGTTTAGAACCCGGGACAGGAAAGAACACTGAAGCTTTCTTT. Translation gives CASSLEPGTGKNTEAFF.

V usage is TRBV4-3 and J usage is TRBJ2-3; D remains ambiguous. CDR3 length: 16 amino acids. The germline V gene encodes CDR1 LGHNA and CDR2 YSLEER. The ends were cut back, 2 bases at V and 2 bases at J, with 14 bases in the middle. The CDR3 protein is CASSQKVSQTTDTQYF. Written as DNA, the CDR3 is TGCGCCAGCAGCCAAAAGGTCAGCCAGACCACAGATACGCAGTATTTT.

This clonotype was seen a few times. The chain recombines TRBV5-1 with TRBJ1-1; D is ambiguous. With 0 bases removed from V and 6 bases from J, the gap between germline ends came to 12 bases. CDR3 size: 14 residues. Germline CDR1 SGHRS, CDR2 YFSETQ. The DNA for the CDR3 is TGCGCCAGCAGCTTGGGACCGCGTGCCGCTGAAGCTTTCTTT. It codes for CASSLGPRAAEAFF.

V gene TRBV9 combines with J gene TRBJ2-3; 9 bases align to TRBD2. Germline V gives CDR1 SGDLS, CDR2 YYNGEE. Unmatched junction bases numbered 4, after V lost 0 bases and J lost 5 bases. This CDR3 spans 15 amino acids. The CDR3 reads CASSVERLAVDTQYF. The CDR3 nucleotides are TGTGCCAGCAGCGTAGAGAGACTAGCGGTAGATACGCAGTATTTT.

The chain has TRBV15 and TRBJ2-1; D perhaps matches TRBD1 (5 bases). The CDR3 is 15 amino acids. V dropped 7 bases and J dropped 7 bases, with 20 bases sitting between them. Germline V CDR1 and CDR2: LNHNV, YYDKDF (reference sequence). The CDR3 spells CATKPGQGVINEQFF. The CDR3 coding sequence is TGTGCCACCAAACCGGGCCAGGGTGTGATAAATGAGCAGTTCTTC.

The rearrangement uses TRBV12-3 or TRBV12-4 and TRBJ2-2; unclear D gene. CDR3 length: 15 amino acids. Trimming removed 5 bases at V and 1 base at J, with 11 bases between. CDR3 loop: CASSPRQVNTGELFF. CDR3 bases: TGTGCCAGCAGTCCCCGGCAGGTGAACACCGGGGAGCTGTTTTTT.

The V gene is TRBV20-1, the J gene TRBJ2-3; TRBD1 is a possible D gene (6 bases). V was trimmed by 5 bases and J by 2 bases, leaving 17 bases between them. The CDR3 extends over 15 amino acids. The germline V gene encodes CDR1 DFQATT and CDR2 SNEGSKA (reference sequence). CDR3: CSAGSGATFTDTQYF. The DNA of the CDR3 is TGCAGTGCTGGATCAGGGGCTACTTTCACAGATACGCAGTATTTT.

This clonotype has just one count. This may arise from a read error, as a much more abundant clone is one base away. The V call is TRBV20-1, the J call TRBJ2-5, with D possibly matching TRBD1 (6 bases). The CDR3 totals 14 residues. From germline, CDR1 is DFQATT and CDR2 SNEGSKA (reference sequence). The CDR3 sequence: CSARSDSNQETQCF. In DNA form, the CDR3 reads TGCAGTGCTAGATCGGACAGCAACCAAGAGACCCAGTGCTTC.

This clonotype has just a few counts. The rearrangement joins TRBV10-3 to TRBJ1-1; tentatively, D is TRBD1 (5 bases). The CDR3 spans 14 residues. V was trimmed by 10 bases and J by 1 base, leaving 16 bases between them. Per germline, CDR1 ENHRY and CDR2 SYGVKD. The CDR3 sequence is CATGSGERNTEAFF. The DNA of the CDR3 is TGTGCCACGGGGTCGGGGGAAAGGAACACTGAAGCTTTCTTT.

The chain combines TRBV25-1 with TRBJ1-5; the match to TRBD1 covers 10 bases. V gave up 3 bases and J gave up 4 bases; unmatched junction bases: 6. This CDR3 spans 16 amino acids. Germline CDR1 MGHDK, CDR2 SYGVNS. CDR3 sequence (DNA): TGTGCCAGCAGTGAGTCCGGGACAGGGGATAATCAGCCCCAGCATTTT. Amino acids: CASSESGTGDNQPQHF.

This clonotype was recorded a few times. This chain connects TRBV3-1 to TRBJ2-7; TRBD2 aligns across 7 bases. J was trimmed by 0 bases and V by 4 bases; bases with no gene match: 9. Germline CDR1 LGHDT, CDR2 YNNKEL (reference sequence). The CDR3 totals 16 residues. CDR3 coding DNA: TGTGCCAGCAGCCCAACTAGGCTAGCGGTCTCCTACGAGCAGTACTTC. It translates to CASSPTRLAVSYEQYF.

This clonotype showed up just a few times. V gene TRBV20-1 combines with J gene TRBJ1-1, with TRBD1 matching over 8 bases. Per germline, CDR1 DFQATT and CDR2 SNEGSKA (reference sequence). This CDR3 has 13 residues. The trim removed 5 bases at V and 5 bases at J, leaving 7 bases unmatched. As DNA, the CDR3 is TGCAGTGCTCCCCGGACAGGGAGGACTGAAGCTTTCTTT. This sequence encodes CSAPRTGRTEAFF.

The chain recombines TRBV30 with TRBJ2-3; the D gene is possibly TRBD2 (6 bases). The CDR3 runs 15 residues. The V end lost 0 bases, the J end lost 4 bases, and 14 bases lay between the germline ends. Germline V gives CDR1 GTSNPN, CDR2 SVGIG (reference sequence). The chain's CDR3 is CAWSVGGTVPDTQYF. CDR3 nucleotide sequence: TGTGCCTGGAGTGTTGGCGGGACTGTTCCAGATACGCAGTATTTT.

A single count supports this clonotype. The chain combines TRBV7-3 with TRBJ2-5, with TRBD2 identical over 11 bases. CDR1 SGHTA and CDR2 FQGTGA come from the germline V gene. CDR3 length: 15 residues. After removal of 5 bases from V and 4 bases from J, the junction contained 6 bases not matched to a gene. CDR3 nucleotides: TGTGCCAGCAGCGGTAGCGGGGGGGCCCGAGAGACCCAGTACTTC. Amino acid sequence: CASSGSGGARETQYF.

This clonotype showed up just a few times. V usage is TRBV6-2 or TRBV6-3 and J usage is TRBJ2-1; TRBD1 matches 7 bases. The ends lost 5 bases at V and 2 bases at J; junction bases unmatched: 6. Germline CDR1 and CDR2: MNHEY and SVGEGT. This CDR3 is built from 15 residues. The CDR3 DNA follows: TGTGCCAGCAGTAACGGGCAGGGGGCCTACAATGAGCAGTTCTTC. The encoded protein is CASSNGQGAYNEQFF.

The V gene is TRBV24-1, the J gene TRBJ2-1, with D tentatively TRBD2 (6 bases). In germline, CDR1 is KGHDR, CDR2 SFDVKD. The CDR3 runs to 14 residues. V lost 5 bases and J 9 bases, leaving 16 bases between the germline ends. The CDR3 protein is CATSGGGLRSEQFF. CDR3 sequence (DNA): TGTGCCACCAGTGGTGGAGGGCTTCGCAGTGAGCAGTTCTTC.